One and the same sample provided the 9 T cell receptor beta chains below, sequenced in a study of T cells in localized non-small cell lung cancer. Clones were sequenced by immunoSEQ multiplex PCR, and TCRdb holds only the in-frame ones, with some missing. The data contain 10,000 to 15,000 clones, about four fifths of them singletons. The sample was peripheral blood, taken before any cancer treatment. Every receptor here comes from a male donor at least 60 years old with stage I squamous cell lung carcinoma.

The chain links TRBV6-1 to TRBJ2-7; D is unclear. Trimming took off 6 bases at V and 5 bases at J, with 17 bases between the two ends. The germline V gene has CDR1 MNHNS and CDR2 SASEGT. The CDR3 spans 14 residues. As DNA, the CDR3 is TGTGCCAGCAGGAGAGACGGGCAAGCGCACGAGCAGTACTTC. This codes for CASRRDGQAHEQYF.

The chain employs TRBV19 and TRBJ2-2, with D perhaps TRBD1 (6 bases). CDR3 length: 16 amino acids. V was pared by 4 bases and J by 5 bases, with 17 bases between. Germline loops: CDR1 LNHDA, CDR2 SQIVND (reference sequence). The CDR3 region is CASSRVGQGNTGELFF. The DNA of the CDR3 is TGTGCCAGTAGTAGGGTAGGGCAGGGGAATACCGGGGAGCTGTTTTTT.

Regarding this clone: It is likely a read error: a sequence one base away is far more abundant. This chain links TRBV28 with TRBJ2-2; 8 bases are shared with TRBD2. The CDR3 has 13 residues. Germline V gives CDR1 MDHEN, CDR2 SYDVKM. CDR3 residues: CPSSPRGGGELFF. The DNA for the CDR3 is TGTCCCAGCAGTCCACGGGGGGGCGGGGAGCTGTTTTTT. The variable domain in full, completed from reference TRBV28 and TRBJ2-2, reads DVKVTQSSRYLVKRTGEKVFLECVQDMDHENMFWYRQDPGLGLRLIYFSYDVKMKEKGDIPEGYSVSREKKERFSLILESASTNQTSMYLCPSSPRGGGELFFGEGSRLTVL.

The J gene is TRBJ2-1, the V gene TRBV11-2; perhaps TRBD2 as D (6 bases). Germline V gene lookup returns CDR1 SGHAT and CDR2 FQNNGV. The CDR3 is made up of 15 amino acids. V gave up 1 base and J gave up 6 bases, with 13 bases separating them. DNA for the CDR3: TGTGCCAGCAGCTTAGGCGGGGCGAACAGCAATGAGCAGTTCTTC. This encodes CASSLGGANSNEQFF.

The J gene is TRBJ1-5, the V gene TRBV10-3; perhaps TRBD1 as D (5 bases). The V gene lost 8 bases and the J gene lost 9 bases, with 20 bases spanning the gap. The CDR3 has 14 residues. Germline CDR1 is ENHRY and CDR2 is SYGVKD. Here the CDR3 reads CAIGGNDLKRPQHF. The CDR3 DNA sequence: TGTGCCATCGGGGGTAACGACCTTAAGCGGCCCCAGCATTTT.

This sequence joins TRBV7-9 and TRBJ2-1; no definite D call. The germline V and J ends were trimmed by 4 bases and 0 bases, with 13 bases remaining between them. CDR1 and CDR2 (germline): SEHNR, FQNEAQ (reference sequence). This CDR3 is built from 16 residues. The CDR3 is CASSSTVSNSYNEQFF. CDR3 sequence (DNA): TGTGCCAGCAGCTCCACCGTTTCTAACTCCTACAATGAGCAGTTCTTC.

This rearrangement joins TRBV15 to TRBJ2-2; 7 bases line up with TRBD2. Germline V gives CDR1 LNHNV, CDR2 YYDKDF (reference sequence). This CDR3 region has 16 residues. Unmatched junction bases numbered 6, after V lost 2 bases and J lost 3 bases. In nucleotides, the CDR3 is TGTGCCACCAGCAGACTTCAAGCGGGATACACCGGGGAGCTGTTTTTT. Encoded protein: CATSRLQAGYTGELFF. Combining the CDR3 with reference TRBV15 and TRBJ2-2 gives the whole variable domain DAMVIQNPRYQVTQFGKPVTLSCSQTLNHNVMYWYQQKSSQAPKLLFHYYDKDFNNEADTPDNFQSRRPNTSFCFLDIRSPGLGDTAMYLCATSRLQAGYTGELFFGEGSRLTVL.

This chain joins TRBV11-2 and TRBJ2-2; 7 nucleotides agree with TRBD1. V shed 4 bases and J 0 bases; nucleotides not matched to a gene: 2. Germline V gives CDR1 SGHAT, CDR2 FQNNGV. The CDR3 covers 15 residues. The CDR3, as DNA: TGTGCCAGCAGCTCCGGGACAGCGAACACCGGGGAGCTGTTTTTT. It yields the protein CASSSGTANTGELFF.

V usage is TRBV7-6 and J usage is TRBJ1-5, with 9 bases lining up with TRBD1. V trimming: 5 bases; J trimming: 7 bases; junction bases outside the gene matches: 6. The germline V gene has CDR1 SGHVS and CDR2 FNYEAQ. There are 14 residues in the CDR3. The CDR3 DNA is TGTGCCAGCAGCCCGACAGGGGGAGGGCAGCCCCAGCATTTT. Residues: CASSPTGGGQPQHF.